A single sample gave rise to the 9 T cell receptor beta chains below, sequenced in a study of T cell repertoires in cytomegalovirus infection. Using its own MiXCR run on the reads, TCRdb lists one record per CDR3 protein. The sample includes hundreds of thousands of distinct CDR3 sequences, around a third of them seen just once. No antigen has been identified for these receptors. Sample: cultured PBMCs, taken from culture after CMV antigen stimulation. The receptors stem from a human donor in good health (CMV status not recorded). Some clones in this sample may be carry-over from other donors' samples.

The J gene is TRBJ2-3, the V gene TRBV28; 8 bases line up with TRBD1. Germline V gene data show CDR1 as MDHEN and CDR2 as SYDVKM. The CDR3 sequence is 15 residues long. V lost 0 bases and J lost 4; bases outside the gene matches: 3. The CDR3 sequence: CASSLWDRVPDTQYF. CDR3 in DNA: TGTGCCAGCAGTTTATGGGACAGGGTCCCAGATACGCAGTATTTT. The full variable domain, in which reference TRBV28 and TRBJ2-3 provide the parts outside the CDR3, is DVKVTQSSRYLVKRTGEKVFLECVQDMDHENMFWYRQDPGLGLRLIYFSYDVKMKEKGDIPEGYSVSREKKERFSLILESASTNQTSMYLCASSLWDRVPDTQYFGPGTRLTVL.

This clonotype was detected many times. The chain uses TRBV7-2 and TRBJ2-3, with D perhaps TRBD2 (5 bases). From germline, CDR1 is SGHTA and CDR2 FQGNSA. The CDR3 contains 14 residues. The V end was cut by 2 bases, the J end by 0 bases, with 6 bases between. The CDR3 DNA reads TGTGCCAGCAGCTTACGGACTAGCACAGATACGCAGTATTTT. Translated: CASSLRTSTDTQYF.

This clonotype was counted only a few times. The chain couples TRBV7-9 to TRBJ1-5; 9 nucleotides line up with TRBD1. The CDR3 sequence is 15 residues long. The ends lost 5 bases at V and 3 bases at J; junction bases unmatched: 5. The germline gives CDR1 SEHNR, CDR2 FQNEAQ (reference sequence). The CDR3 sequence: CASSHGTGLNQPQHF. The CDR3, as DNA: TGTGCCAGCAGCCACGGGACAGGGCTCAATCAGCCCCAGCATTTT.

The V and J genes are TRBV7-6 and TRBJ2-3; D gene unclear. Germline CDR1 and CDR2: SGHVS and FNYEAQ. The V gene lost 5 bases and the J gene lost 6 bases, with 15 bases spanning the gap. This CDR3 spans 14 amino acids. In DNA, the CDR3 is TGTGCCAGCAGCCACAGACCCCAGGAGGATACGCAGTATTTT. It yields the protein CASSHRPQEDTQYF.

V gene TRBV5-4 combines with J gene TRBJ2-7; D may correspond to TRBD1 or TRBD2 (6 bases each). The CDR3 has 14 amino acids. V shed 4 bases and J shed 6 bases, with 17 bases lying between them. CDR1 is SGHNT and CDR2 is YYREEE in the germline V gene (reference sequence). This CDR3 reads CASSPSAGGGEQYF. CDR3 DNA sequence: TGTGCCAGCAGCCCCAGTGCCGGGGGCGGCGAGCAGTACTTC. The full variable domain, with the rest looked up from reference TRBV5-4 and TRBJ2-7, is ETGVTQSPTHLIKTRGQQVTLRCSSQSGHNTVSWYQQALGQGPQFIFQYYREEENGRGNFPPRFSGLQFPNYSSELNVNALELDDSALYLCASSPSAGGGEQYFGPGTRLTVT.

This clonotype was observed a handful of times. The chain couples TRBV5-1 to TRBJ1-1; maybe TRBD1 (5 bases). This CDR3 comprises 14 residues. V lost 6 bases and J lost 5, with 17 bases in between. CDR1 and CDR2 (germline): SGHRS, YFSETQ. The CDR3 protein is CASTQPGPGTEAFF. The CDR3 nucleotides read TGCGCCAGCACCCAACCGGGGCCAGGGACTGAAGCTTTCTTT.

This chain joins TRBV19 and TRBJ2-7; the D is unclear. The CDR3 has 15 amino acids. V lost 5 bases, J lost 1 base, and 15 bases lay in between. Germline lookup yields CDR1 LNHDA and CDR2 SQIVND (reference sequence). DNA for the CDR3: TGTGCCAGTAGTCCATTCGCCAAACAGTCCTACGAGCAGTACTTC. Translating gives CASSPFAKQSYEQYF.

This clonotype was detected ten times or more. V is TRBV7-9 and J is TRBJ2-1; TRBD1 or TRBD2 may be the D gene (6 bases each). The CDR3 runs 12 residues. Germline V gene lookup returns CDR1 SEHNR and CDR2 FQNEAQ (reference sequence). V was pared by 5 bases and J by 9 bases, with 11 bases between. In DNA form, the CDR3 reads TGTGCCAGCAGCATACAGGGAGGTGAGCAGTTCTTC. It codes for CASSIQGGEQFF.

This clonotype was counted only a few times. The rearrangement links TRBV7-7 to TRBJ2-3; no clear D gene. The CDR3 covers 17 residues. V gave up 3 bases and J gave up 7 bases, with 23 bases separating them. The germline V gene has CDR1 SSHAT and CDR2 FNYEAQ (reference sequence). The CDR3 is CASSFVPPPRCMNTQYF. The DNA of the CDR3 is TGTGCCAGCAGCTTCGTTCCTCCTCCCCGTTGCATGAATACGCAGTATTTT.